This T cell receptor (beta chain) was identified in a study of T cells in Graves' hyperthyroidism and ophthalmopathy. Study-wide background: Staff took peripheral blood when the initial diagnosis was made, before any treatment began.

General observations from the study: Among clonotypes expanded in thyroid above 0.001, most were also found in blood.

This clonotype was detected ten times or more. Its specificity is not known. The study enrolled patients aged 18 to 65 with newly diagnosed hyperthyroidism of under 2 months' duration. Initially, at the first diagnosis of hyperthyroidism and before any ophthalmopathy symptoms, blood was sampled. Amplification yielded TCR beta CDR3 regions, with RNA transcripts as the source. TCR CDR3 regions were first amplified by RT-PCR with HTBI primers. TCRdb re-called the multiplex PCR reads with MiXCR, one entry per CDR3 protein. The sample lists about 770,000 distinct CDR3 sequences; around 20% were seen once. The V gene's germline CDR1 is GTSNPN and CDR2 SVGIG (reference sequence). V lost 3 bases and J lost 14, with 11 bases in between. The CDR3 is 11 amino acids.

The J gene is TRBJ1-6, the V gene TRBV30; the D gene is possibly TRBD1 (5 bases). The sequenced sample was blood. The receptor's source is a woman aged 50 to 60 with Graves' hyperthyroidism that later progressed to Graves' ophthalmopathy. In DNA form, the CDR3 reads TGTGCCTGGAGAGCCGGGGCGTCCCTCCACTTT. The encoded protein is CAWRAGASLHF.